Given below is one TCR beta chain in context. Its antigen is not known. Treatment defined: roughly 18 received Ad26.COV2.S at low or high dose, single or two shots; roughly five received placebo; per-sample allocation not given. Samples analyzed were those drawn on day 63 after the first vaccine or placebo injection. Participants' vaccine, an Ad26 vector, delivered Wuhan-strain SARS-CoV-2 spike. Clones were read by immunoSEQ multiplex PCR, and TCRdb kept only the in-frame ones, dropping some. The table shows some 400,000 clones, with around nine tenths occurring only once. This CDR3 has 15 residues. Losses at the gene ends were 4 bases for V and 10 bases for J; bases not matched to a gene: 12. Germline V CDR1 and CDR2: SGHAT, FQDESV (reference sequence). These data originate in a study of Ad26.COV2.S vaccination and SARS-CoV-2 variants. Study information: Donor was assigned to the Ad26.COV2.S arm of trial COV1001. Ad26.COV2.S, an intramuscular injection, was given once or twice 56 days apart.

Study-wide results and caveats: For non-spike TCRs, breadth in vaccine recipients resembled that in placebo recipients.

Specimen: peripheral blood, collected in a trial of Ad26.COV2.S vaccine versus placebo. This rearrangement joins TRBV11-1 to TRBJ2-1; TRBD1 matches at 8 bases. The origin of this receptor is a person between 18 and 65 years old who received the Ad26.COV2.S COVID-19 vaccine or a placebo. CDR3 in amino acids: CASSSPGGRGGEQFF. CDR3 DNA: TGTGCCAGCAGCTCCCCAGGGGGCAGGGGTGGGGAGCAGTTCTTC.